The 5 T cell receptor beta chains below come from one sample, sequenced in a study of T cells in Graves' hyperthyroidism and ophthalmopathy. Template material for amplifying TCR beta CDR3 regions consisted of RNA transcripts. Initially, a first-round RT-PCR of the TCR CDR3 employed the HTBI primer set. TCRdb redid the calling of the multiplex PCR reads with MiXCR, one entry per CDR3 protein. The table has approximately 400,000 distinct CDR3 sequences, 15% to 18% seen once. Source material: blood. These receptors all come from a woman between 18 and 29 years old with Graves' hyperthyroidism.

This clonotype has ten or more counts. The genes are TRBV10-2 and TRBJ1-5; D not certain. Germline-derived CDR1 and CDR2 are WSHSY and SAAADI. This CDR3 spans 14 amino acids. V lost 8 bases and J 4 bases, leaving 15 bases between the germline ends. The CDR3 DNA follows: TGCGCCAGCCAAGGGAGTTTCGGGAATCAGCCCCAGCATTTT. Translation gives CASQGSFGNQPQHF.

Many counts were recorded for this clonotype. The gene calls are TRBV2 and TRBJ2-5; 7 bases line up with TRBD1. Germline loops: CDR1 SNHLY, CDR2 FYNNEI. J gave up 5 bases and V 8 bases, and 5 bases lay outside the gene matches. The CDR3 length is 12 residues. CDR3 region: CASRTGWETQYF. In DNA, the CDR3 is TGTGCCAGCCGGACAGGTTGGGAGACCCAGTACTTC.

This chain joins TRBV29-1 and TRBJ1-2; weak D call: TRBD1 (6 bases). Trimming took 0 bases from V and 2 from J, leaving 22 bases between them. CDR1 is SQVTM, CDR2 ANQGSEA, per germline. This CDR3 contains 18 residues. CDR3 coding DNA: TGCAGCGTTGAAGACCAGACGGCAGGGGCGAGATCGAACTATGGCTACACCTTC. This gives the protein CSVEDQTAGARSNYGYTF.

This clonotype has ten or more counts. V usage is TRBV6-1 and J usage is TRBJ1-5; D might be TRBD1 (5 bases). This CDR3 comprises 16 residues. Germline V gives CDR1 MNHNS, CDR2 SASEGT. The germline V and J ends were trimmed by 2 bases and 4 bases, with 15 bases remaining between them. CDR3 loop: CASSEFPGQPNQPQHF. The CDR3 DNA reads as TGTGCCAGCAGTGAATTCCCCGGACAACCTAATCAGCCCCAGCATTTT.

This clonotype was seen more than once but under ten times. CDR3 coding DNA: TGTGCCAGCACCAAGGACCCAACTAATGAAAAACTGTTTTTT. This encodes CASTKDPTNEKLFF. V is TRBV5-4 and J is TRBJ1-4; D is uncertain. Trimming cost V 6 bases and J 0 bases, with 9 bases left between them. In germline, CDR1 is SGHNT, CDR2 YYREEE (reference sequence). The CDR3 contains 14 residues. The full variable domain, in which reference TRBV5-4 and TRBJ1-4 provide the parts outside the CDR3, is ETGVTQSPTHLIKTRGQQVTLRCSSQSGHNTVSWYQQALGQGPQFIFQYYREEENGRGNFPPRFSGLQFPNYSSELNVNALELDDSALYLCASTKDPTNEKLFFGSGTQLSVL.